The subject of this entry is one TCR beta chain. TCRdb reanalysed the RT-PCR reads using MiXCR and keeps one entry per CDR3 protein. The sample contains roughly 180,000 distinct CDR3 sequences, about 40% of which appear only once. This sample was included in a study of patients and donors after allogeneic stem cell transplantation. V lost 1 base, J lost 5 bases, and 10 bases stayed unmatched. Germline V lookup: CDR1 SEHNR, CDR2 FQNEAQ (reference sequence). The CDR3 spans 16 residues. The chain recombines TRBV7-9 with TRBJ1-2, with 7 positions matching TRBD1. The material sequenced was blood, either unsorted or a sorted T cell fraction (not recorded which). The TCR was taken from a human donor who was either an allogeneic HSCT recipient or a stem cell or donor lymphocyte infusion donor (not recorded which). It is not recorded whose cells these are; they may come from a transplant donor. CDR3 bases: TGTGCCAGCAGCTTAGTTCAGGGACAGCCGGTTTATGGCTACACCTTC. Translation gives CASSLVQGQPVYGYTF.